This is a list of T cell receptor beta chains from one sample in a study of T cell responses to AZD1222 COVID-19 vaccine. Repertoires were generated with immunoSEQ multiplex PCR, while TCRdb's copy carries only in-frame clones and drops some. The data contain about 84,000 clones, approximately 85% of them singletons. The sequences come from peripheral blood, collected 28 days after the second AZD1222 dose. These receptors came from an adult who received the AZD1222 COVID-19 vaccine. CDR3s include the opening cysteine and the closing phenylalanine or tryptophan. D genes are given only for firm matches. Size is stated for part of the rows, as once, few or many counts, or as a class when the clone is expanded.

TRBV20-1	-	TRBJ1-4	-	CSVAVNEKLFF	TGCAGTGTGGCGGTAAATGAAAAACTGTTTTTT
TRBV21-1	-	TRBJ2-1	-	CASSKRGLAGGESYNEQFF	TGTGCCAGCAGCAAAAGGGGACTAGCGGGAGGGGAATCCTACAATGAGCAGTTCTTC
TRBV7-9	once	TRBJ2-1	-	CASKDEQFF	TGTGCCAGCAAAGATGAGCAGTTCTTC
TRBV21-1	-	TRBJ1-5	-	CASSRRAVWWFQPQHF	TGTGCCAGCAGCAGGAGGGCTGTATGGTGGTTTCAGCCCCAGCATTTT
TRBV7-3	few	TRBJ2-3	TRBD2	CASRSQAGGRADTQYF	TGTGCCAGCAGATCCCAGGCCGGCGGGAGAGCAGATACGCAGTATTTT
TRBV27	-	TRBJ1-5	-	CASSFIGGSNQPQHF	TGTGCCAGCAGTTTTATCGGTGGGAGCAATCAGCCCCAGCATTTT
TRBV30	-	TRBJ1-6	-	CAPLGDNNSPLHF	TGTGCCCCGTTGGGGGATAATAATTCACCCCTCCACTTT
TRBV6-5	once	TRBJ1-4	TRBD1	CASTSRTGQGEKLFF	TGTGCCAGCACCTCGCGGACAGGGCAAGGTGAAAAACTGTTTTTT
TRBV18	-	TRBJ1-5	-	CASSPSFSGQPQHF	TGTGCCAGCTCACCATCCTTTTCTGGTCAGCCCCAGCATTTT
TRBV24-1	-	TRBJ1-4	-	CATSDHIGRKLFF	TGTGCCACCAGTGACCATATAGGGCGAAAACTGTTTTTT
TRBV5-1	-	TRBJ1-5	-	CASSLEGGNQPQHF	TGCGCCAGCAGCTTGGAAGGTGGCAATCAGCCCCAGCATTTT
TRBV6-5	-	TRBJ1-5	-	CASNAGRDSNQPQHF	TGTGCCAGCAACGCCGGACGTGATAGCAATCAGCCCCAGCATTTT
TRBV24-1	-	TRBJ1-1	-	CATQRGNTEAFF	TGTGCCACCCAAAGGGGGAACACTGAAGCTTTCTTT
TRBV9	few	TRBJ1-1	-	CASSAGLANTEAFF	TGTGCCAGCAGCGCAGGACTGGCGAACACTGAAGCTTTCTTT
TRBV30	-	TRBJ1-4	-	CAVRFAGQNEKLFF	TGTGCCGTCCGATTTGCGGGGCAGAATGAAAAACTGTTTTTT
TRBV5-5	once	TRBJ1-1	-	CASSPEGGFRAFF	TGTGCCAGCAGCCCGGAAGGGGGGTTTAGAGCTTTCTTT
TRBV7-9	-	TRBJ1-6	-	CASSLEQYNSPLHF	TGTGCCAGCAGCTTAGAGCAGTATAATTCACCCCTCCACTTT
TRBV12-3/TRBV12-4	once	TRBJ1-2	-	CASSFGTSGYTF	TGTGCCAGCAGTTTTGGGACGTCCGGCTACACCTTC
TRBV10-2	-	TRBJ2-1	TRBD2	CASSEGSGTSGMNEQFF	TGCGCCAGCAGTGAGGGGTCCGGGACTAGCGGTATGAATGAGCAGTTCTTC
TRBV7-9	few	TRBJ1-3	-	CASSFGDGNTIYF	TGTGCCAGCAGCTTCGGCGATGGAAACACCATATATTTT
TRBV4-3	-	TRBJ2-1	TRBD2	CASSQESGAYNEQFF	TGCGCCAGCAGCCAAGAAAGCGGGGCATACAATGAGCAGTTCTTC
TRBV30	-	TRBJ2-1	-	CAWIDAAQSSYNEQFF	TGTGCCTGGATTGACGCGGCTCAGAGTTCCTACAATGAGCAGTTCTTC
TRBV14	-	TRBJ2-6	-	CASSLRAPRSGANVLTF	TGTGCCAGCAGCCTACGGGCTCCTAGATCTGGGGCCAACGTCCTGACTTTC
TRBV24-1	-	TRBJ2-7	TRBD1	CATSPGGVEQYF	TGTGCCACCAGCCCAGGGGGCGTTGAGCAGTACTTC
TRBV7-2	-	TRBJ2-5	TRBD2	CASSFGGRGETQYF	TGTGCCAGCAGCTTCGGTGGGAGGGGAGAGACCCAGTACTTC
TRBV10-3	-	TRBJ2-5	-	CAISTGRETQYF	TGTGCCATCAGTACAGGGAGGGAGACCCAGTACTTC
TRBV9	once	TRBJ2-3	-	CASSVGTLRTQYF	TGTGCCAGCAGCGTGGGGACCTTGCGTACGCAGTATTTT
TRBV6-5	few	TRBJ2-5	-	CASRDSGAQETQYF	TGTGCCAGCCGGGACTCCGGGGCCCAAGAGACCCAGTACTTC
TRBV19	-	TRBJ1-2	TRBD1	CASVKTGRYGYTF	TGTGCCAGCGTCAAGACAGGGCGGTATGGCTACACCTTC
TRBV7-2	-	TRBJ2-1	-	CASSAGGGISYNEQFF	TGTGCCAGCAGCGCTGGAGGGGGCATCTCCTACAATGAGCAGTTCTTC
TRBV15	-	TRBJ1-6	-	CATSRGGGKNSPLHF	TGTGCCACCAGCAGAGGTGGGGGAAAAAATTCACCCCTCCACTTT
TRBV9	-	TRBJ1-3	-	CASSTGGLGGGNTIYF	TGTGCCAGCAGCACCGGGGGTTTGGGAGGTGGAAACACCATATATTTT
TRBV5-6	once	TRBJ2-1	-	CASSLRSLVNEQFF	TGTGCCAGCAGCTTGCGCAGTTTGGTCAATGAGCAGTTCTTC
TRBV3-1/TRBV3-2	-	TRBJ2-2	-	CASERYGELFF	TGTGCCAGCGAGCGGTACGGGGAGCTGTTTTTT
TRBV19	-	TRBJ1-2	TRBD1	CAAEDRVGYGYTF	TGTGCCGCGGAGGACAGGGTTGGCTATGGCTACACCTTC
TRBV6-5	-	TRBJ2-1	TRBD1	CASSYPGQTGEFF	TGTGCCAGCAGTTACCCGGGACAGACCGGGGAGTTCTTC
TRBV28	-	TRBJ2-1	-	CASSPLRGLNEQFF	TGTGCCAGCAGCCCCCTACGGGGGTTGAATGAGCAGTTCTTC
TRBV7-9	-	TRBJ1-2	-	CASSLFPGVYGYTF	TGTGCCAGCAGCTTATTCCCGGGAGTTTATGGCTACACCTTC
TRBV12-3/TRBV12-4	-	TRBJ1-4	-	CASSLVGGEKLFF	TGTGCCAGCAGTTTGGTAGGAGGTGAAAAACTGTTTTTT
TRBV4-2	-	TRBJ2-6	-	CASSQAPGTTSGANVLTF	TGTGCCAGCAGCCAAGCCCCCGGGACAACGTCTGGGGCCAACGTCCTGACTTTC
TRBV7-6	many	TRBJ1-4	-	CASSSPQGSEKLFF	TGTGCCAGCAGCTCCCCCCAGGGCTCCGAAAAACTGTTTTTT
TRBV7-9	-	TRBJ1-1	-	CASSWGRVGNTEAFF	TGTGCCAGCAGCTGGGGGAGGGTAGGGAACACTGAAGCTTTCTTT
TRBV5-6	-	TRBJ2-1	-	CASSFVDSSYNEQFF	TGTGCCAGCAGCTTCGTAGACAGCTCCTACAATGAGCAGTTCTTC
TRBV5-1	-	TRBJ2-5	-	CASSLSRGSTETQYF	TGCGCCAGCAGCTTGAGTAGGGGGTCAACGGAGACCCAGTACTTC
TRBV27	-	TRBJ1-6	TRBD1	CASSFLQGNSPLHF	TGTGCCAGCAGTTTTTTACAGGGGAATTCACCCCTCCACTTT
TRBV4-2	-	TRBJ1-2	-	CASSQGVGGGVGGYTF	TGTGCCAGCAGCCAAGGGGTAGGGGGAGGAGTCGGTGGCTACACCTTC
TRBV24-1	-	TRBJ1-3	-	CATSDGRFKDGGNTIYF	TGTGCCACCAGTGATGGAAGATTCAAGGACGGAGGAAACACCATATATTTT
TRBV11-1	-	TRBJ2-7	-	CASSLRHSYEQYF	TGTGCCAGCAGCCTTAGACACTCCTACGAGCAGTACTTC